These 19 T cell receptor beta chains were all obtained from the same sample, sequenced in a study of beta chain features in type 1 diabetes. The authors reverse transcribed all of the isolated RNA, so sequencing captured expressed TCRB transcripts. Sequenced by immunoSEQ multiplex PCR; TCRdb stores in-frame clones only, minus some. The data contain a few hundred thousand clones, around 9.9% of them singletons. The sample comprised central memory CD4+ T cells from blood. The source of these receptors is a young man in good health.

This clone was counted at least ten times. V usage is TRBV4-3 and J usage is TRBJ1-4; D remains ambiguous. Germline assignment: CDR1 LGHNA and CDR2 YSLEER. V lost 4 bases and J 8 bases, leaving 14 bases between the germline ends. The CDR3 totals 14 residues. The DNA for the CDR3 is TGCGCCAGCAGCCTCTTACCTCAAGGCGAAAAACTGTTTTTT. This codes for CASSLLPQGEKLFF.

The chain recombines TRBV5-1 with TRBJ1-1; D is possibly TRBD1 (6 bases). Trimming shortened V by 4 bases and J by 1 base, and 14 bases separated the two germline ends. Germline lookup yields CDR1 SGHRS and CDR2 YFSETQ. The length of the CDR3 is 15 residues. The CDR3 nucleotides are TGCGCCAGCAGCGGCACCACAGGGCCGAACACTGAAGCTTTCTTT. Translation: CASSGTTGPNTEAFF.

This clone was observed many times. The V call is TRBV10-3, the J call TRBJ1-2; D is ambiguous. CDR3 length: 12 residues. The V gene's germline CDR1 is ENHRY and CDR2 SYGVKD. The V gene lost 4 bases and the J gene lost 6 bases, with 9 bases spanning the gap. This CDR3 reads CAISAEEDGYTF. CDR3 nucleotides: TGTGCCATCAGTGCCGAGGAGGATGGCTACACCTTC.

The chain joins TRBV15 to TRBJ2-2; D call uncertain. V gave up 0 bases and J gave up 5 bases, with 10 bases separating them. The V gene's germline CDR1 is LNHNV and CDR2 YYDKDF (reference sequence). The CDR3 has 15 amino acids. DNA of the CDR3: TGTGCCACCAGCAGAGATCAGAGATGGACCGGGGAGCTGTTTTTT. Amino acid sequence: CATSRDQRWTGELFF.

This clone was observed a few times. V is TRBV19 and J is TRBJ2-7; 7 bases align to TRBD1. The germline gives CDR1 LNHDA, CDR2 SQIVND (reference sequence). V gave up 7 bases and J gave up 12 bases; unmatched junction bases: 6. This CDR3 is built from 10 residues. The CDR3 DNA sequence: TGTGCCAGTACGGCCGGGACAGCGTACTTC. This codes for CASTAGTAYF.

The table lists this clone with a few counts. The rearrangement links TRBV7-9 to TRBJ2-3; 7 nucleotides match TRBD1. V shed 4 bases, J shed 7 bases, and the junction held 11 bases outside the gene matches. CDR3 length equals 15 residues. From germline, CDR1 is SEHNR and CDR2 FQNEAQ (reference sequence). CDR3 sequence: CASSSIPGQRNTQYF. For the CDR3, the DNA is TGTGCCAGCAGCTCAATTCCGGGACAGAGAAATACGCAGTATTTT.

The chain recombines TRBV19 with TRBJ2-7; tentatively, D is TRBD1 or TRBD2 (7 bases each). There are 15 residues in the CDR3. CDR1 is LNHDA, CDR2 SQIVND, per germline (reference sequence). Trimming removed 3 bases from V and 4 bases from J, with 16 bases in between. In DNA, the CDR3 is TGTGCCAGTAGTATCTCAGCGGGACAGCCTTACGAGCAGTACTTC. It yields the protein CASSISAGQPYEQYF.

This clone has just a few counts. This CDR3 reads CASSPMNQETQYF. The CDR3 nucleotides are TGTGCCAGCTCACCGATGAACCAAGAGACCCAGTACTTC. This chain connects TRBV18 to TRBJ2-5; the D is unclear. In germline, CDR1 is KGHSH, CDR2 LQKENI. The CDR3 extends over 13 amino acids. Trimming stripped 3 bases from V and 0 bases from J, with 5 bases between.

V and J are TRBV6-5 and TRBJ1-5; no definite D call. The CDR3 covers 12 residues. V shed 6 bases and J shed 8 bases, with 11 bases lying between them. Per germline, CDR1 MNHEY and CDR2 SVGAGI. The chain's CDR3 is CASSHPQEPQHF. Here the CDR3 DNA reads TGTGCCAGCAGCCACCCGCAGGAGCCCCAGCATTTT.

This clone was seen a few times. The gene calls are TRBV14 and TRBJ2-1, with D perhaps being TRBD1 or TRBD2 (5 bases each). The length of the CDR3 is 16 residues. V lost 4 bases, J lost 0 bases, and 13 bases lay in between. Germline V gives CDR1 SGHDN, CDR2 FVKESK. For the CDR3, the DNA is TGTGCCAGCAGCCCTCCCTGGGACGGCTCCTACAATGAGCAGTTCTTC. Translating gives CASSPPWDGSYNEQFF.

This clone was recorded a few times. This chain links TRBV29-1 with TRBJ2-4, with D perhaps matching TRBD2 (5 bases). The germline V and J ends were trimmed by 4 bases and 1 base, with 11 bases remaining between them. The CDR3 covers 14 residues. Germline V gene lookup returns CDR1 SQVTM and CDR2 ANQGSEA. CDR3 DNA sequence: TGCAGCGTTGCGGAGGACGTGGCCAAAAACATTCAGTACTTC. Protein sequence: CSVAEDVAKNIQYF.

The V gene is TRBV2, the J gene TRBJ2-2; TRBD2 might be the D (5 bases). The germline CDR1 and CDR2 sequences are SNHLY and FYNNEI. CDR3 length: 13 amino acids. V was clipped by 8 bases and J by 3 bases, with 10 bases between them. Here the CDR3 DNA reads TGTGCCAGCTTTCCCGGGGACACCGGGGAGCTGTTTTTT. It specifies CASFPGDTGELFF.

In DNA, the CDR3 is TGTGCCAGCAGCCGGGACAGAGAAGAGACCCAGTACTTC. Its protein product is CASSRDREETQYF. The chain joins TRBV7-7 to TRBJ2-5; 7 bases fit TRBD1. This CDR3 comprises 13 residues. CDR1 and CDR2 (germline): SSHAT, FNYEAQ (reference sequence). With V trimmed by 5 bases and J by 3 bases, 3 bases remained unmatched.

On this clone itself: Other nucleotide sequences in the sample specify the same CDR3. The rearrangement uses TRBV7-9 and TRBJ2-3, with 7 bases that match TRBD2. Germline CDR1 reads SEHNR; CDR2 reads FQNEAQ (reference sequence). This CDR3 comprises 15 residues. V dropped 2 bases and J dropped 0; count of bases not matched to a gene: 2. In nucleotides, the CDR3 is TGTGCCAGCAGCTTACTTAGCGGGAGCACAGATACGCAGTATTTT. This encodes CASSLLSGSTDTQYF. The full variable domain, completed using reference TRBV7-9 and TRBJ2-3, is DTGVSQNPRHKITKRGQNVTFRCDPISEHNRLYWYRQTLGQGPEFLTYFQNEAQLEKSRLLSDRFSAERPKGSFSTLEIQRTEQGDSAMYLCASSLLSGSTDTQYFGPGTRLTVL.

This clone has only a few counts. The CDR3 loop reads CASSRADRGEGYTF. Written as DNA, the CDR3 is TGTGCCAGCAGCCGGGCGGACAGGGGTGAGGGCTACACCTTC. The chain couples TRBV4-2 to TRBJ1-2; 9 nucleotides agree with TRBD1. Germline CDR1 is LGHNA and CDR2 is YNFKEQ. V shed 4 bases, J shed 8 bases, and the junction held 8 bases outside the gene matches. This CDR3 has 14 residues.

This clone has a handful of counts. This chain joins TRBV7-9 and TRBJ1-5; 7 bases agree with TRBD1. CDR3 length equals 13 residues. CDR1 is SEHNR, CDR2 FQNEAQ, per germline (reference sequence). Trimming at V came to 6 bases and at J to 5 bases, leaving 4 bases not matched to a gene. CDR3 nucleotides: TGTGCCAGCAGTCACGGACAGGATCAGCCCCAGCATTTT. Translated: CASSHGQDQPQHF.

Worth noting for this clone: This may be a read error: a much more frequent sequence differs by one nucleotide. V gene TRBV11-3 combines with J gene TRBJ2-2; possibly TRBD2 for D (5 bases). The germline V gene has CDR1 SGHNT and CDR2 YENEEA. This CDR3 has 15 residues. V was pared by 5 bases and J by 2 bases, with 12 bases between. DNA of the CDR3: TGTGCCAGCAGCCCCGAATGGACTAACACCGGGGAGCTGTTTTTT. The encoded protein is CASSPEWTNTGELFF.

This clone was counted ten times or more. This chain uses TRBV7-2 with TRBJ2-1, with 7 nucleotides matching TRBD1. Trimming removed 5 bases from V and 3 bases from J; junction bases left unmatched: 7. Per the germline V gene, CDR1 is SGHTA and CDR2 is FQGNSA. There are 15 residues in the CDR3. The CDR3 is CASSQLGQSYNEQFF. The CDR3 DNA reads TGTGCCAGCAGCCAGCTGGGACAGAGCTACAATGAGCAGTTCTTC.

J is TRBJ2-7 and V is TRBV27, with D perhaps being TRBD1 or TRBD2 (5 bases each). Trimming took off 9 bases at V and 4 bases at J, with 16 bases between the two ends. CDR1 is MNHEY and CDR2 is SMNVEV in the germline V gene (reference sequence). The CDR3 consists of 13 residues. CDR3 sequence reads: CARRDRRNYEQYF. The CDR3, as DNA: TGTGCCAGGAGGGACCGGCGGAATTACGAGCAGTACTTC.